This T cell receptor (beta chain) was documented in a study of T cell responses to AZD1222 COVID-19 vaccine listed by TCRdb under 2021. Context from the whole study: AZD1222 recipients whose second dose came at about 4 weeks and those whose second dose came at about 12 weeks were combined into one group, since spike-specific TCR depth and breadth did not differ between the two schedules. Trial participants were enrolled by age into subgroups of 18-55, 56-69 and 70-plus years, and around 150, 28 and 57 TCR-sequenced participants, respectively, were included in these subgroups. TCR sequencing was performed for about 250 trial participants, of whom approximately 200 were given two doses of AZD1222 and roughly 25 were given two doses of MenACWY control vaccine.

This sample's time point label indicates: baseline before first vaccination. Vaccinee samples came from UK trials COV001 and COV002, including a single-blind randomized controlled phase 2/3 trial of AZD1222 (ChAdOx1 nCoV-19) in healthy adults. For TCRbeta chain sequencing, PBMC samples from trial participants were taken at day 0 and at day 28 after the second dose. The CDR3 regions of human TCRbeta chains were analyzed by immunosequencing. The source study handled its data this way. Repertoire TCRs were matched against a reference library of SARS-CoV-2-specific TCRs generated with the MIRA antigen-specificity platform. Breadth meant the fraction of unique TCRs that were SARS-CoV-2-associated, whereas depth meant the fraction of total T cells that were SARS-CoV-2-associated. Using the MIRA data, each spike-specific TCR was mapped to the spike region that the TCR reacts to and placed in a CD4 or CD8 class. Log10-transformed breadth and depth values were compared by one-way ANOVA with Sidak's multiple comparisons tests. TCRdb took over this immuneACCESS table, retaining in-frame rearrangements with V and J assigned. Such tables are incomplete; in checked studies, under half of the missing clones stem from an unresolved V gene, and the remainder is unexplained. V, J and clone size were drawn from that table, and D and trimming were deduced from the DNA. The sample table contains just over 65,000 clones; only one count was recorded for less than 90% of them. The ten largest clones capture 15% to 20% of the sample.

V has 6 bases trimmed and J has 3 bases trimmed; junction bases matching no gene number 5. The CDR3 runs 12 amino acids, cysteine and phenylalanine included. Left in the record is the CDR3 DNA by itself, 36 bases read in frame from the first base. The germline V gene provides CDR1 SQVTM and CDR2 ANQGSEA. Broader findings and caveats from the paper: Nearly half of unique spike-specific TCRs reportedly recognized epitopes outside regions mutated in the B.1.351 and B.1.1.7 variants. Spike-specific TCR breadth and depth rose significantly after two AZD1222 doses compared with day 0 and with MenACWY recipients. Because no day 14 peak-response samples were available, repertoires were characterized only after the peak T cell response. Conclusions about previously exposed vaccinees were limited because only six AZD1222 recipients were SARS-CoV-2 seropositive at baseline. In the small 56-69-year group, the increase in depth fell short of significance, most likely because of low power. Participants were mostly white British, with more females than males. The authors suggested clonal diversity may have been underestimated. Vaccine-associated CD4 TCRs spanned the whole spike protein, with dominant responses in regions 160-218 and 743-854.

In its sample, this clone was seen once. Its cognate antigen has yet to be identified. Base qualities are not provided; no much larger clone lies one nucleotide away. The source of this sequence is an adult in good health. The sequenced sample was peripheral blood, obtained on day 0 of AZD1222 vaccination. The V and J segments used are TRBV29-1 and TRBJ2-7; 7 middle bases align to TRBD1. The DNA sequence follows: TGCAGCGTCCTCCGGACAGGCTACGAGCAGTACTTC. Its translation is CSVLRTGYEQYF.